Shown below are 14 T cell receptor beta chains from a single sample sequenced in a study of T cell responses to AZD1222 COVID-19 vaccine. Assay used: immunoSEQ multiplex PCR; TCRdb lists only in-frame clones, some missing. The table includes 130,000 or so clones, around 89% detected once. The input for sequencing was peripheral blood, taken on day 0 of AZD1222 vaccination. These receptor sequences come from an adult in good health.

The V call is TRBV5-5, the J call TRBJ1-1, with 7 bases matching TRBD1. Per the germline V gene, CDR1 is SGHKS and CDR2 is YYEKEE (reference sequence). V dropped 4 bases and J dropped 5; count of bases not matched to a gene: 8. The CDR3 contains 14 residues. The CDR3 DNA reads as TGTGCCAGCAGCACCTGGACAGGATCGACTGAAGCTTTCTTT. It specifies CASSTWTGSTEAFF.

This chain links TRBV19 with TRBJ2-2, with D perhaps assigned TRBD1 or TRBD2 (5 bases each). Trimming stripped 5 bases from V and 0 bases from J, with 16 bases between. The germline V gene has CDR1 LNHDA and CDR2 SQIVND (reference sequence). The CDR3 runs 17 residues. The CDR3 spells CASSSVRDRPNTGELFF. The CDR3 DNA follows: TGTGCCAGTAGTTCGGTCCGGGACCGCCCGAACACCGGGGAGCTGTTTTTT.

This chain uses TRBV6-2 or TRBV6-3 with TRBJ1-2; D possibly corresponds to TRBD1 (6 bases). V lost 6 bases and J lost 1, with 12 bases in between. The CDR3 sequence is 14 residues long. Germline CDR1 is MNHEY and CDR2 is SVGEGT. The CDR3 region is CASSRNRDNYGYTF. The CDR3 bases are TGTGCCAGCAGCCGGAACAGGGATAACTATGGCTACACCTTC.

This chain links TRBV7-3 with TRBJ2-3; 12 positions match TRBD2. From germline, CDR1 is SGHTA and CDR2 FQGTGA. There are 16 residues in the CDR3. Trimming at V came to 0 bases and at J to 6 bases, leaving 4 bases not matched to a gene. The CDR3 is CASSLTGLAGGDTQYF. As DNA, the CDR3 is TGTGCCAGCAGCTTAACCGGGCTAGCGGGAGGGGATACGCAGTATTTT.

The J gene is TRBJ1-1, the V gene TRBV2; 8 bases are a match to TRBD1. The germline V gene encodes CDR1 SNHLY and CDR2 FYNNEI. The J segment lost 3 bases and the V segment lost 3 bases, leaving 6 bases of the junction unmatched. The CDR3 has 15 residues. The CDR3 loop is CASSERGTGHTEAFF. The DNA of the CDR3 is TGTGCCAGCAGTGAGCGAGGGACAGGCCACACTGAAGCTTTCTTT. Filled out from reference TRBV2 and TRBJ1-1, the complete variable domain reads EPEVTQTPSHQVTQMGQEVILRCVPISNHLYFYWYRQILGQKVEFLVSFYNNEISEKSEIFDDQFSVERPDGSNFTLKIRSTKLEDSAMYFCASSERGTGHTEAFFGQGTRLTVV.

This chain connects TRBV3-1 (or the pseudogene TRBV3-2) to TRBJ2-5; D possibly corresponds to TRBD1 (6 bases). CDR1 and CDR2 from the germline V gene are LGHDT and YNNKEL (reference sequence). V was trimmed by 4 bases and J by 5 bases, leaving 20 bases between them. This CDR3 comprises 16 residues. The CDR3 region has the DNA TGTGCCAGCAGCCCCTATGGACCTTCCACAGGGGAGACCCAGTACTTC. It codes for CASSPYGPSTGETQYF.

The V call is TRBV3-1 (or the pseudogene TRBV3-2), the J call TRBJ1-2; D uncertain. Germline assignment: CDR1 LGHDT and CDR2 YNNKEL (reference sequence). The CDR3 runs to 11 residues. The V gene lost 4 bases and the J gene lost 2 bases, with 2 bases spanning the gap. The CDR3 here is CASSLNYGYTF. The CDR3 DNA is TGTGCCAGCAGCCTCAACTATGGCTACACCTTC.

The chain couples TRBV7-9 to TRBJ1-2; 8 nucleotides align to TRBD1. The CDR3 sequence is 15 residues long. Germline lookup yields CDR1 SEHNR and CDR2 FQNEAQ (reference sequence). Trimming cost V 6 bases and J 2 bases; bases outside gene matches: 8. CDR3 sequence reads: CASRLGQGTNYGYTF. The DNA for the CDR3 is TGTGCCAGCAGGCTAGGACAGGGAACAAACTATGGCTACACCTTC.

The chain uses TRBV9 and TRBJ2-1; 7 bases align to TRBD1. The V and J ends lost 1 base and 1 base, in that order; junction bases with no gene match: 8. The germline gives CDR1 SGDLS, CDR2 YYNGEE. There are 17 residues in the CDR3. The CDR3 region has the DNA TGTGCCAGCAGCGTAAGTTCTAAGGGGGCTTCCTACAATGAGCAGTTCTTC. As protein: CASSVSSKGASYNEQFF.

This rearrangement joins TRBV5-4 to TRBJ1-4; 8 bases are shared with TRBD1. The junction had 8 bases not matched to a gene; V was cut back by 2 bases and J by 5 bases. Per the germline V gene, CDR1 is SGHNT and CDR2 is YYREEE (reference sequence). CDR3 size: 16 residues. The CDR3 coding sequence is TGTGCCAGCAGCTTTAATAGGGGACAGGCGAATGAAAAACTGTTTTTT. This gives the protein CASSFNRGQANEKLFF.

The chain joins TRBV11-2 to TRBJ1-3; no definite D call. This CDR3 has 15 residues. With 0 bases removed from V and 1 base from J, the gap between germline ends came to 7 bases. The germline CDR1 and CDR2 sequences are SGHAT and FQNNGV. CDR3 nucleotide sequence: TGTGCCAGCAGCTTAGAGCGGATTTCTGGAAACACCATATATTTT. This codes for CASSLERISGNTIYF.

A single count supports this clone. The chain carries TRBV4-3 and TRBJ1-2; D remains ambiguous. The CDR3 is made up of 15 amino acids. Trimming shortened V by 0 bases and J by 10 bases, and 18 bases separated the two germline ends. Germline V gives CDR1 LGHNA, CDR2 YSLEER. The CDR3 loop reads CASSQELRLTYDYTF. The CDR3 nucleotides are TGCGCCAGCAGCCAAGAGCTTCGCCTGACCTACGACTACACCTTC.

V gene TRBV6-5 combines with J gene TRBJ1-1; no clear D. The CDR3 runs 15 residues. V dropped 2 bases and J dropped 8 bases, with 18 bases sitting between them. Germline V gene sequence: CDR1 MNHEY, CDR2 SVGAGI. The CDR3 DNA follows: TGTGCCAGCAGTTACCGGGCTAAGGGCCTTAGGGAAGCTTTCTTT. Its protein product is CASSYRAKGLREAFF.

The chain is built from TRBV7-2 and TRBJ1-2; D uncertain. The germline gives CDR1 SGHTA, CDR2 FQGNSA. Deletions cut 1 base from V and 1 base from J, with 10 bases between. This CDR3 spans 15 amino acids. The CDR3 DNA reads TGTGCCAGCAGCTTAGTAGCCAGGAATAACTATGGCTACACCTTC. Residues: CASSLVARNNYGYTF.